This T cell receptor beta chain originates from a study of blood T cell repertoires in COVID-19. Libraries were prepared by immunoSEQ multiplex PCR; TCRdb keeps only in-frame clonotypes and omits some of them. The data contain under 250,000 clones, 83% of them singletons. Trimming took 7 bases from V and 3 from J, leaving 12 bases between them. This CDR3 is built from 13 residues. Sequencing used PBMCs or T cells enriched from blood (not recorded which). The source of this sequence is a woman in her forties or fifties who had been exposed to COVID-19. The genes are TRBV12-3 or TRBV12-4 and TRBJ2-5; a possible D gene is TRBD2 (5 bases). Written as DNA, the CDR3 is TGTGCCAGCACCGTGGACGGGAAAGAGACCCAGTACTTC. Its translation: CASTVDGKETQYF.